The 21 T cell receptor beta chains below were found in one sample sequenced in a study of PD-L1 blockade in urothelial cancer. Clones were read by immunoSEQ multiplex PCR, and TCRdb kept only the in-frame ones, dropping some. Of 38,000 or so clones in the sample, about 86% were seen once. The specimen was PBMCs, collected around atezolizumab (anti-PD-L1) treatment. The receptors come from a man aged 60 to 75 with urothelial cancer.

This clone was counted once. The V and J genes are TRBV5-5 and TRBJ2-3; the match to TRBD1 covers 7 bases. CDR1 and CDR2 from the germline V gene are SGHKS and YYEKEE (reference sequence). The V and J ends lost 4 bases and 3 bases, in that order; junction bases with no gene match: 14. This CDR3 contains 17 residues. For the CDR3, the DNA is TGTGCCAGCAGCATACCTCCGGACAGGTTTTTTACAGATACGCAGTATTTT. Its protein product is CASSIPPDRFFTDTQYF.

The J gene is TRBJ1-3, the V gene TRBV29-1; possibly TRBD1 for D (6 bases). The V end was cut by 7 bases, the J end by 7 bases, with 20 bases between. This CDR3 region has 14 residues. The germline CDR1 and CDR2 sequences are SQVTM and ANQGSEA. In DNA form, the CDR3 reads TGCAGCGCCGACGTCGGGGGGCGCGGGAACACCATATATTTT. This gives the protein CSADVGGRGNTIYF. The complete variable domain, with remaining parts taken from reference TRBV29-1 and TRBJ1-3, reads SAVISQKPSRDICQRGTSLTIQCQVDSQVTMMFWYRQQPGQSLTLIATANQGSEATYESGFVIDKFPISRPNLTFSTLTVSNMSPEDSSIYLCSADVGGRGNTIYFGEGSWLTVV.

This clone has a single count. V usage is TRBV10-1 and J usage is TRBJ2-2; 10 bases fit TRBD1. The CDR3 has 14 residues. Trimming at V came to 8 bases and at J to 4 bases, leaving 4 bases not matched to a gene. The germline V gene encodes CDR1 WNHNN and CDR2 SYGVQD (reference sequence). CDR3 coding DNA: TGCGCCAGCGCCGGACAGGGGGTCACCGGGGAGCTGTTTTTT. This gives the protein CASAGQGVTGELFF.

This clone has just a few counts. The V gene is TRBV6-5, the J gene TRBJ1-1; D is unresolved. Germline V CDR1 and CDR2: MNHEY, SVGAGI. This CDR3 is built from 13 residues. Trimming shortened V by 6 bases and J by 4 bases, and 12 bases separated the two germline ends. The CDR3 reads CASSSIGGTEAFF. As DNA, the CDR3 is TGTGCCAGCAGCTCCATTGGAGGCACTGAAGCTTTCTTT.

This chain links TRBV29-1 with TRBJ1-3, with D unresolved. The CDR3 totals 14 residues. Germline V gives CDR1 SQVTM, CDR2 ANQGSEA. Trimming cost V 3 bases and J 0 bases, with 9 bases left between them. The CDR3 here is CSVDRRDSGNTIYF. CDR3 DNA sequence: TGCAGCGTTGACCGCCGGGACTCTGGAAACACCATATATTTT.

CDR3 nucleotide sequence: TGCGCCAGCAGCCATGGGCGGGGCGTACTGGAAACCACAGATACGCAGTATTTT. The encoded protein is CASSHGRGVLETTDTQYF. The V call is TRBV4-3, the J call TRBJ2-3; possibly TRBD2 for D (6 bases). Per the germline V gene, CDR1 is LGHNA and CDR2 is YSLEER. CDR3 size: 18 residues. Between the trimmed V and J ends, which lost 3 bases and 2 bases, there was a span of 21 bases.

The chain has TRBV27 and TRBJ2-3; 8 nucleotides align to TRBD2. The CDR3 runs to 19 residues. Looked up from germline, CDR1 is MNHEY and CDR2 is SMNVEV (reference sequence). Germline trimming cut 5 bases from V and 0 bases from J; bases unmatched to any gene: 16. CDR3 in amino acids: CASSPPLGGGTRSTDTQYF. The CDR3 nucleotides read TGTGCCAGCAGTCCACCGCTGGGCGGGGGGACACGTAGCACAGATACGCAGTATTTT.

V and J are TRBV10-3 and TRBJ1-5; 9 positions agree with TRBD1. Germline V gene sequence: CDR1 ENHRY, CDR2 SYGVKD. The junction had 0 bases not matched to a gene; V was cut back by 2 bases and J by 4 bases. The CDR3 contains 14 residues. This chain's CDR3 is CAISEGQGNQPQHF. The CDR3 DNA reads as TGTGCCATCAGTGAGGGACAGGGGAATCAGCCCCAGCATTTT.

The chain carries TRBV7-9 and TRBJ2-3; tentatively, D is TRBD1 (7 bases). CDR1 and CDR2 (germline): SEHNR, FQNEAQ (reference sequence). The V gene lost 8 bases and the J gene lost 2 bases, with 14 bases spanning the gap. CDR3 length equals 14 residues. The CDR3 DNA reads as TGTGCCAGCCAGCAGGGGGGAGACACAGATACGCAGTATTTT. Protein product: CASQQGGDTDTQYF.

The chain links TRBV5-5 to TRBJ1-1; D not resolved. Germline V lookup: CDR1 SGHKS, CDR2 YYEKEE (reference sequence). Deletions cut 4 bases from V and 2 bases from J, with 12 bases between. This CDR3 region has 14 residues. CDR3 region: CASSTRTGNTEAFF. In DNA, the CDR3 is TGTGCCAGCAGCACAAGGACGGGAAACACTGAAGCTTTCTTT.

The chain combines TRBV2 with TRBJ2-2; perhaps TRBD2 as D (6 bases). In germline, CDR1 is SNHLY, CDR2 FYNNEI. V dropped 10 bases and J dropped 7 bases, with 16 bases sitting between them. The CDR3 length is 13 residues. The CDR3: CAIPQGGVGELFF. The CDR3 DNA follows: TGTGCCATTCCCCAGGGAGGCGTCGGGGAGCTGTTTTTT.

The rearrangement uses TRBV15 and TRBJ2-4; TRBD2 matches 7 bases. CDR3 length: 16 residues. V dropped 3 bases and J dropped 2; count of bases not matched to a gene: 7. Germline CDR1 is LNHNV and CDR2 is YYDKDF (reference sequence). The CDR3 DNA sequence: TGTGCCACCAGCAGGCTCTGGGGGGGGACCAAAAACATTCAGTACTTC. It codes for CATSRLWGGTKNIQYF.

The gene calls are TRBV28 and TRBJ1-1, with 9 bases lining up with TRBD1. CDR3 length: 15 amino acids. The trim removed 4 bases at V and 1 base at J, leaving 4 bases unmatched. Germline V lookup: CDR1 MDHEN, CDR2 SYDVKM. For the CDR3, the DNA is TGTGCCAGCAGTTCTTTGGGACAGGGGAACACTGAAGCTTTCTTT. Its protein is CASSSLGQGNTEAFF.

The V and J genes are TRBV13 and TRBJ2-7, with 10 bases aligning to TRBD2. V lost 4 bases, J lost 1 base, and 16 bases stayed unmatched. CDR3 length: 19 amino acids. Germline V gene lookup returns CDR1 PRHDT and CDR2 FYEKMQ (reference sequence). The CDR3: CASSSGLLPSGGPSYEQYF. As DNA, the CDR3 is TGTGCCAGCAGCTCTGGCCTACTTCCTAGCGGGGGTCCGTCCTACGAGCAGTACTTC.

This clone was recorded a few times. The chain recombines TRBV5-1 with TRBJ2-1; D is perhaps TRBD1 (5 bases). Germline V gene lookup returns CDR1 SGHRS and CDR2 YFSETQ. V was clipped by 3 bases and J by 4 bases, with 17 bases between them. CDR3 length: 16 residues. CDR3 DNA: TGCGCCAGCAGCTCAAAAGGGGAAGACGGGTACAATGAGCAGTTCTTC. It yields the protein CASSSKGEDGYNEQFF.

This clone was picked up one time. The genes are TRBV28 and TRBJ2-7; possibly TRBD1 for D (5 bases). The germline V and J ends were trimmed by 7 bases and 2 bases, with 12 bases remaining between them. The CDR3 loop spans 13 amino acids. Germline loops: CDR1 MDHEN, CDR2 SYDVKM. The CDR3 DNA reads TGTGCCAGCACGCAGGGTACCCCCTACGAGCAGTACTTC. Residues: CASTQGTPYEQYF. Full variable domain (rest looked up from reference TRBV28 and TRBJ2-7): DVKVTQSSRYLVKRTGEKVFLECVQDMDHENMFWYRQDPGLGLRLIYFSYDVKMKEKGDIPEGYSVSREKKERFSLILESASTNQTSMYLCASTQGTPYEQYFGPGTRLTVT.

The chain couples TRBV10-3 to TRBJ1-1; TRBD1 agrees at 10 bases. Germline V CDR1 and CDR2: ENHRY, SYGVKD. Losses at the gene ends were 5 bases for V and 4 bases for J; bases not matched to a gene: 16. The CDR3 has 18 residues. CDR3 residues: CAISSSRDRGFGGTEAFF. For the CDR3, the DNA is TGTGCCATCAGTTCTAGCCGGGACAGGGGTTTTGGGGGCACTGAAGCTTTCTTT.

This clone turned up a few times. This chain uses TRBV11-1 with TRBJ2-3; unclear D gene. CDR3 length: 16 residues. CDR1 and CDR2 (germline): SGHAT, FQDESV (reference sequence). The germline V and J ends were trimmed by 2 bases and 0 bases, with 12 bases remaining between them. The CDR3 DNA follows: TGTGCCAGCAGCTTAAATCGACACCTAAGCACAGATACGCAGTATTTT. The encoded protein is CASSLNRHLSTDTQYF.

The rearrangement uses TRBV6-4 and TRBJ1-1, with 10 bases lining up with TRBD1. The germline CDR1 and CDR2 sequences are MRHNA and SNTAGT. The V gene end was trimmed by 4 bases and the J gene end by 4 bases; junction bases not matched to a gene: 3. The CDR3 is made up of 14 amino acids. The CDR3 region is CASSGQGASTEAFF. CDR3 bases: TGTGCCAGCAGTGGACAGGGGGCGAGCACTGAAGCTTTCTTT.

The CDR3 here is CASSLSGQTGQYF. The CDR3 DNA follows: TGTGCCAGCAGCCTATCGGGACAGACCGGGCAGTACTTC. The V and J genes are TRBV7-2 and TRBJ2-7; 7 bases are a match to TRBD1. Germline V gene data show CDR1 as SGHTA and CDR2 as FQGNSA. The CDR3 is 13 amino acids. V dropped 5 bases and J dropped 9; count of bases not matched to a gene: 10.

This clone was recorded once. The chain employs TRBV7-2 and TRBJ2-2; TRBD2 aligns across 12 bases. CDR1 and CDR2 (germline): SGHTA, FQGNSA. The CDR3 covers 15 residues. V shed 5 bases and J 8 bases; nucleotides not matched to a gene: 6. CDR3 protein: CASSMGLAGNGELFF. The CDR3, as DNA: TGTGCCAGCAGCATGGGACTAGCGGGTAATGGGGAGCTGTTTTTT.